The 25 T cell receptor beta chains below were found in one sample sequenced in a study of cytomegalovirus exposure and HLA in healthy donors. Use of 60 Vbeta and 13 Jbeta primers characterized the PCR. Method: immunoSEQ multiplex PCR; TCRdb's copy keeps in-frame clones and lacks some. The sample records 130,000 or so clones, roughly 80% being singletons. The sample consisted of PBMCs. The receptors derive from a female donor in good health and CMV-seronegative.

The chain couples TRBV7-9 to TRBJ2-5; TRBD2 aligns across 11 bases. The DNA end is more similar to TRBJ2-7, so the J call may be wrong. The CDR3 covers 18 residues. The germline V gene encodes CDR1 SEHNR and CDR2 FQNEAQ (reference sequence). The DNA of the CDR3 is TGTGCCAGCAGCCGATACACGGGTAGCGGGAGGGTTGGAGACGAGCAGTACTTC. Translating it yields CASSRYTGSGRVGDEQYF.

The chain employs TRBV5-1 and TRBJ1-5; possible D gene TRBD1, 6 bases. The CDR3 runs 13 residues. CDR1 and CDR2 from the germline V gene are SGHRS and YFSETQ. Trimming shortened V by 0 bases and J by 5 bases, and 6 bases separated the two germline ends. The CDR3 region is CASSLDRDQPQHF. The CDR3, as DNA: TGCGCCAGCAGCTTGGACAGGGATCAGCCCCAGCATTTT.

This chain uses TRBV27 with TRBJ2-5; 7 bases line up with TRBD1. Germline assignment: CDR1 MNHEY and CDR2 SMNVEV (reference sequence). The CDR3 covers 13 residues. J gave up 2 bases and V 3 bases, and 0 bases lay outside the gene matches. CDR3 DNA: TGTGCCAGCAGTTTGGGACAGCAAGAGACCCAGTACTTC. This codes for CASSLGQQETQYF.

The J gene is TRBJ2-1, the V gene TRBV19; 14 positions match TRBD2. J was trimmed by 9 bases and V by 0 bases; bases with no gene match: 7. Looked up from germline, CDR1 is LNHDA and CDR2 is SQIVND (reference sequence). The CDR3 extends over 17 amino acids. This CDR3 reads CASSIDGGTSGSGEQFF. CDR3 DNA: TGTGCCAGTAGTATAGATGGGGGGACTAGCGGGAGCGGTGAGCAGTTCTTC.

Notes on this clone: Other nucleotide sequences from this sample produce the same CDR3. V and J are TRBV7-2 and TRBJ2-5; weak D call: TRBD2 (7 bases). The CDR3 length is 15 residues. V was clipped by 1 base and J by 1 base, with 10 bases between them. Germline V gene sequence: CDR1 SGHTA, CDR2 FQGNSA. The CDR3 bases are TGTGCCAGCAGCTTAGGGGGGGGGCCCCAAGAGACCCAGTACTTC. It translates to CASSLGGGPQETQYF.

The chain couples TRBV9 to TRBJ1-1; TRBD1 matches at 7 bases. Trimming removed 0 bases from V and 1 base from J; junction bases left unmatched: 3. The CDR3 loop spans 15 amino acids. Germline loops: CDR1 SGDLS, CDR2 YYNGEE. The CDR3, as DNA: TGTGCCAGCAGCGTAGAGAGGACAGGGAACACTGAAGCTTTCTTT. Protein sequence: CASSVERTGNTEAFF.

The CDR3 loop is CASDYKETQYF. The CDR3 coding sequence is TGTGCTAGTGATTACAAGGAGACCCAGTACTTC. V usage is TRBV12-5 and J usage is TRBJ2-5, with D unclear. V was pared by 7 bases and J by 5 bases, with 8 bases between. CDR3 length equals 11 residues. CDR1 LGHNT and CDR2 FRNRAP come from the germline V gene. Full variable domain (outside the CDR3, taken from reference TRBV12-5 and TRBJ2-5): DARVTQTPRHKVTEMGQEVTMRCQPILGHNTVFWYRQTMMQGLELLAYFRNRAPLDDSGMPKDRFSAEMPDATLATLKIQPSEPRDSAVYFCASDYKETQYFGPGTRLLVL.

The chain carries TRBV9 and TRBJ1-1; TRBD1 matches 8 bases. Germline assignment: CDR1 SGDLS and CDR2 YYNGEE. This CDR3 is built from 16 residues. Trimming at V came to 3 bases and at J to 0 bases, leaving 7 bases not matched to a gene. This CDR3 reads CASSADRGRMNTEAFF. For the CDR3, the DNA is TGTGCCAGCAGCGCCGACAGGGGACGCATGAACACTGAAGCTTTCTTT.

There are a few counts of this clone. The V gene is TRBV6-6, the J gene TRBJ2-6; unclear D gene. Per germline, CDR1 MNHNY and CDR2 SVGAGI (reference sequence). The V gene lost 8 bases and the J gene lost 4 bases, with 3 bases spanning the gap. CDR3 length: 11 residues. The CDR3 DNA reads TGTGCCAGCCTAGGGGCCAACGTCCTGACTTTC. Protein sequence: CASLGANVLTF.

The CDR3 DNA reads as TGCGCCAGCAGCTTAATAGCGGGAGGTACAGATACGCAGTATTTT. Its translation is CASSLIAGGTDTQYF. This chain links TRBV5-1 with TRBJ2-3; 10 bases map to TRBD2. The CDR3 length is 15 residues. Germline V gene data show CDR1 as SGHRS and CDR2 as YFSETQ. V gave up 2 bases and J gave up 3 bases; unmatched junction bases: 3.

The V gene is TRBV7-9, the J gene TRBJ1-2; 7 nucleotides align to TRBD1. Germline CDR1 reads SEHNR; CDR2 reads FQNEAQ (reference sequence). The CDR3 covers 14 residues. With V trimmed by 6 bases and J by 5 bases, 9 bases remained unmatched. The CDR3 reads CASSTIGQEYGYTF. In DNA, the CDR3 is TGTGCCAGCAGTACAATTGGACAGGAATATGGCTACACCTTC.

This chain links TRBV29-1 with TRBJ2-5; D gene unclear. The length of the CDR3 is 13 residues. Germline values: CDR1 SQVTM, CDR2 ANQGSEA. Trimming cost V 1 base and J 1 base, with 7 bases left between them. The CDR3 protein is CSVEGAVQETQYF. Written as DNA, the CDR3 is TGCAGCGTTGAAGGGGCAGTCCAAGAGACCCAGTACTTC.

Only a few counts were recorded for this clone. This chain links TRBV2 with TRBJ1-1; D call uncertain. The germline gives CDR1 SNHLY, CDR2 FYNNEI. CDR3 length equals 13 residues. Trimming removed 4 bases from V and 0 bases from J, with 6 bases in between. The CDR3 region is CASSVEVNTEAFF. The CDR3 DNA is TGTGCCAGCAGTGTTGAGGTGAACACTGAAGCTTTCTTT.

V usage is TRBV23-1 and J usage is TRBJ1-1; unclear D gene. TRBV23-1 is designated an ORF whose function remains uncertain. Trimming removed 2 bases from V and 0 bases from J, with 25 bases in between. This CDR3 has 20 amino acids. The CDR3 coding sequence is TGCGCCAGCAGTCAAGGCCGGATCACATCCCGCGGGCTAGTGAACACTGAAGCTTTCTTT. Residues: CASSQGRITSRGLVNTEAFF.

The V call is TRBV19, the J call TRBJ1-3; 7 bases fit TRBD1. After removal of 8 bases from V and 0 bases from J, the junction contained 13 bases not matched to a gene. Germline V lookup: CDR1 LNHDA, CDR2 SQIVND (reference sequence). CDR3 length: 17 amino acids. CDR3 sequence (DNA): TGTGCCAGTGCCCCCGGGACAGCGAAACTCTCTGGAAACACCATATATTTT. Its translation is CASAPGTAKLSGNTIYF.

This clone came up a few times. J is TRBJ1-5 and V is TRBV6-1, with D tentatively TRBD1 (5 bases). The V gene's germline CDR1 is MNHNS and CDR2 SASEGT. Trimming stripped 2 bases from V and 8 bases from J, with 19 bases between. The CDR3 runs to 16 residues. This CDR3 reads CASSENVIVSGEPQHF. CDR3 DNA: TGTGCCAGCAGTGAAAATGTAATTGTGTCGGGGGAGCCCCAGCATTTT.

Comment on this clone: The germline gene is not matched at one end of the junction; a read error may be the cause. This sample includes further DNA sequences coding for the same CDR3. The chain is built from TRBV2 and TRBJ1-5; D is unclear. The CDR3 is made up of 15 amino acids. In germline, CDR1 is SNHLY, CDR2 FYNNEI. CDR3 amino acids: CASRPQEAAGSPQHF. In DNA form, the CDR3 reads TGCGCCAGCAGACCCCAGGAGGCTGCTGGCTCGCCCCAGCATTTT.

CDR3 residues: CASSNRGGNTEAFF. For the CDR3, the DNA is TGTGCCAGCAGTAACAGGGGGGGCAACACTGAAGCTTTCTTT. The rearrangement uses TRBV6-5 and TRBJ1-1; TRBD1 matches at 8 bases. This CDR3 region has 14 residues. Trimming at V came to 5 bases and at J to 2 bases, leaving 4 bases not matched to a gene. CDR1 and CDR2 from the germline V gene are MNHEY and SVGAGI.

V and J are TRBV7-8 and TRBJ1-3, with D possibly matching TRBD1 (6 bases). CDR1 and CDR2 from the germline V gene are SGHVS and FQNEAQ. The ends were cut back, 4 bases at V and 0 bases at J, with 10 bases in the middle. CDR3 length: 15 residues. Here the CDR3 DNA reads TGTGCCAGCAGCTCCGACAGGAGCTCTGGAAACACCATATATTTT. Amino acids: CASSSDRSSGNTIYF.

This clone has only one observation. This chain connects TRBV7-2 to TRBJ1-2; D gene ambiguous. Germline V gives CDR1 SGHTA, CDR2 FQGNSA. Trimming pared 5 bases from V and 3 bases from J, leaving 10 bases between. This CDR3 spans 13 amino acids. CDR3 in DNA: TGTGCCAGCAGCCGGTACGGGGACTATGGCTACACCTTC. Amino acid sequence: CASSRYGDYGYTF.

For the CDR3, the DNA is TGTGCCAGCAGTAGTCGGCTAGCGGGAAATAACGAGCAGTACTTC. Its protein product is CASSSRLAGNNEQYF. This rearrangement joins TRBV6-5 to TRBJ2-7; 9 bases are shared with TRBD2. V trimming: 5 bases; J trimming: 5 bases; junction bases outside the gene matches: 10. Germline V CDR1 and CDR2: MNHEY, SVGAGI. The CDR3 is made up of 15 amino acids.

The chain couples TRBV18 to TRBJ2-3; D not resolved. CDR1 and CDR2 from the germline V gene are KGHSH and LQKENI. Trimming left V 2 bases short and J 8 bases short, with 8 bases between. The CDR3 extends over 12 amino acids. CDR3 sequence: CASSPSTATQYF. For the CDR3, the DNA is TGTGCCAGCTCACCATCTACCGCTACGCAGTATTTT.

The chain has TRBV2 and TRBJ2-1; D is ambiguous. The CDR3 is 16 residues long. Germline V lookup: CDR1 SNHLY, CDR2 FYNNEI. V dropped 6 bases and J dropped 0 bases, with 15 bases sitting between them. The CDR3 coding sequence is TGTGCCAGCAGCCCTCTAATAAGAGGCTCCTACAATGAGCAGTTCTTC. Amino acid sequence: CASSPLIRGSYNEQFF.

The CDR3 region is CASRDPGQGGTEAFF. CDR3 DNA sequence: TGTGCCAGCAGAGACCCGGGACAGGGTGGCACTGAAGCTTTCTTT. The chain is built from TRBV27 and TRBJ1-1; 9 bases are a match to TRBD1. There are 15 residues in the CDR3. The junction had 9 bases not matched to a gene; V was cut back by 6 bases and J by 4 bases. The germline gives CDR1 MNHEY, CDR2 SMNVEV (reference sequence).

The genes are TRBV11-3 and TRBJ1-1, with no clear D. V shed 5 bases and J shed 5 bases, with 18 bases lying between them. Germline V gene sequence: CDR1 SGHNT, CDR2 YENEEA. This CDR3 region has 15 residues. CDR3 nucleotides: TGTGCCAGCAGCCAGGACGGGAGACCTGGGACTGAAGCTTTCTTT. This encodes CASSQDGRPGTEAFF.